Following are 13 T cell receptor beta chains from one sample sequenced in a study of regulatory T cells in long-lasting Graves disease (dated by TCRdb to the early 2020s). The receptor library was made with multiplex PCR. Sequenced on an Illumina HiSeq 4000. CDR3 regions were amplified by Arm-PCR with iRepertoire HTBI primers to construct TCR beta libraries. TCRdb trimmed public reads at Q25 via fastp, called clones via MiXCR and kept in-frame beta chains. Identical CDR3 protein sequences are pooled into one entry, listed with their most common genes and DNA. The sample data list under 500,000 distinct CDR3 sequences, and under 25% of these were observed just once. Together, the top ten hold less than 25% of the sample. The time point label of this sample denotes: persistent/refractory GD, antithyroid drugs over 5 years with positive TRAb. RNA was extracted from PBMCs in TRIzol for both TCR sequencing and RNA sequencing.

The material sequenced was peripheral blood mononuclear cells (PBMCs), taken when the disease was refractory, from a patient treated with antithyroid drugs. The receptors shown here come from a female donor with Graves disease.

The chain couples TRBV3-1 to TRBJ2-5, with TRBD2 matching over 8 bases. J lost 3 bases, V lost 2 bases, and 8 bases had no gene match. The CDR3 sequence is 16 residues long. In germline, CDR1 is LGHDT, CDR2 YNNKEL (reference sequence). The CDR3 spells CASSQYGGGEKETQYF. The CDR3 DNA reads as TGTGCCAGCAGCCAATACGGGGGGGGCGAGAAAGAGACCCAGTACTTC.

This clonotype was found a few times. The CDR3 sequence is CASSPGTGRWTEAFF. In DNA, the CDR3 is TGTGCCAGTAGTCCGGGGACAGGGAGGTGGACTGAAGCTTTCTTT. This chain joins TRBV19 and TRBJ1-1; 9 positions agree with TRBD1. The CDR3 extends over 15 amino acids. The junction had 9 bases not matched to a gene; V was cut back by 5 bases and J by 5 bases. Germline values: CDR1 LNHDA, CDR2 SQIVND (reference sequence).

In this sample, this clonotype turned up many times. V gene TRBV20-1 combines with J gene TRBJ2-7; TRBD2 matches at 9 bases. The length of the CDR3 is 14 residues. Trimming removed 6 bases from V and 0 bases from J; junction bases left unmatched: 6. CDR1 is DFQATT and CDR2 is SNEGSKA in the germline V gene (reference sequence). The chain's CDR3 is CSAPIAGDSYEQYF. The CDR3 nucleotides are TGCAGTGCCCCCATAGCGGGAGACTCCTACGAGCAGTACTTC.

The CDR3 spells CASSHGQGVLRTQYF. Written as DNA, the CDR3 is TGCGCCAGCAGCCATGGACAGGGAGTTCTACGGACCCAGTACTTC. The V call is TRBV4-1, the J call TRBJ2-5; 8 nucleotides align to TRBD1. Per the germline V gene, CDR1 is MGHRA and CDR2 is YSYEKL. This CDR3 contains 15 residues. V shed 3 bases and J 7 bases; nucleotides not matched to a gene: 10.

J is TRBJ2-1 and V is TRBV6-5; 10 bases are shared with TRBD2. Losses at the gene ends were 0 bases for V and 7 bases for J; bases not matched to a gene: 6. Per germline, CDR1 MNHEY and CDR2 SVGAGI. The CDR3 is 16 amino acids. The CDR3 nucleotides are TGTGCCAGCAGTTACTCGAGTCTAGCGGGAGAAAATGAGCAGTTCTTC. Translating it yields CASSYSSLAGENEQFF.

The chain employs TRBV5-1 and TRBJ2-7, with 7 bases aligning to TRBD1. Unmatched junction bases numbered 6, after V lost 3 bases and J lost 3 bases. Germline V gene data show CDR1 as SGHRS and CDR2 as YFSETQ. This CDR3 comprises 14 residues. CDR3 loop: CASSSTGSNYEQYF. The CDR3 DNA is TGCGCCAGCAGCTCGACAGGGTCGAACTACGAGCAGTACTTC. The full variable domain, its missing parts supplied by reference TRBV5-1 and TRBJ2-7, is KAGVTQTPRYLIKTRGQQVTLSCSPISGHRSVSWYQQTPGQGLQFLFEYFSETQRNKGNFPGRFSGRQFSNSRSEMNVSTLELGDSALYLCASSSTGSNYEQYFGPGTRLTVT.

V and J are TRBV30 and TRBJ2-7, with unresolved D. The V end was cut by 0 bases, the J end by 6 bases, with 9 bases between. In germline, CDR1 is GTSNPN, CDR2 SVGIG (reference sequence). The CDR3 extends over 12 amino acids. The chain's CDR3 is CAWSVRGREQYF. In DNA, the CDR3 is TGTGCCTGGAGTGTACGCGGTCGCGAGCAGTACTTC.

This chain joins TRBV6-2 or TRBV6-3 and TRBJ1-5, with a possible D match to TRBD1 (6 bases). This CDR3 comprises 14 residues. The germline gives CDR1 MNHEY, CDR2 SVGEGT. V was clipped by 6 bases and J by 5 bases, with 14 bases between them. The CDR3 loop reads CASSQQGLHQPQHF. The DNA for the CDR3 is TGTGCCAGCAGCCAACAGGGACTTCATCAGCCCCAGCATTTT.

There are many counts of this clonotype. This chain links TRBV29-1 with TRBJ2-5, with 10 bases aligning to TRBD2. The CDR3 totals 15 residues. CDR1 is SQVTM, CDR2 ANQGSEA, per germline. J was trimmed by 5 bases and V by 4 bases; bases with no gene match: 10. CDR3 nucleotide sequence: TGCAGCGTTGCTGGGGAGCGGGAGGGCCGGGAGACCCAGTACTTC. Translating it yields CSVAGEREGRETQYF.

In nucleotides, the CDR3 is TGCAGTGCTAGAGATGTTAACACCGGGGAGCTGTTTTTT. Translated, it gives CSARDVNTGELFF. This chain links TRBV20-1 with TRBJ2-2; no clear D gene. This CDR3 comprises 13 residues. V dropped 0 bases and J dropped 2 bases, with 4 bases sitting between them. Germline V gives CDR1 DFQATT, CDR2 SNEGSKA (reference sequence).

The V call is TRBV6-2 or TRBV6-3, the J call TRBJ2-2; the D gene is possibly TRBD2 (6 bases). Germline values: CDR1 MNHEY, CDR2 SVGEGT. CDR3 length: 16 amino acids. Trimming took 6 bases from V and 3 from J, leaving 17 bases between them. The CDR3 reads CASRLEGLWDTGELFF. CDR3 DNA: TGTGCCAGCAGGCTTGAGGGACTTTGGGACACCGGGGAGCTGTTTTTT.

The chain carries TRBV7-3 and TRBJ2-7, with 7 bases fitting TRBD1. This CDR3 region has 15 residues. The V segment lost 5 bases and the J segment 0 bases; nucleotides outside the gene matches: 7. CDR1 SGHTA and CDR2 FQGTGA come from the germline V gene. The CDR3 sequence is CASSREWDSSYEQYF. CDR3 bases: TGTGCCAGCAGCAGAGAATGGGACAGCTCCTACGAGCAGTACTTC.

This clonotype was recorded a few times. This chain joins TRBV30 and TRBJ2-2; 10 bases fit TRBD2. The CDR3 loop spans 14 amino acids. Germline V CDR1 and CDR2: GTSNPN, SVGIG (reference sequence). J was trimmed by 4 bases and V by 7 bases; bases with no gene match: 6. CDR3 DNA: TGTGCCTATCTAGCGGGAGATAGCACCGGGGAGCTGTTTTTT. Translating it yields CAYLAGDSTGELFF.